This paragraph reports one T cell receptor (beta chain). One end of the junction varies from germline; a read error may be responsible. A modified ARM-PCR protocol with three rounds of nested PCR amplified TCRbeta. TCRdb reprocessed the multiplex PCR reads with MiXCR, giving one entry per CDR3 protein. The repertoire consists of around 86,000 distinct CDR3 sequences, with about two thirds occurring once and the leading ten covering roughly 10%. The sample originates from a study of tumor and adjacent non-tumor tissue in lung cancer. There are 14 residues in the CDR3. RNA was extracted from bulk tissue without any cell sorting. Newly diagnosed lung cancer patients had thoracic surgery in China, August–late 2014, without prior chemotherapy.

The specimen sequenced was lung tumor tissue. The receptor was isolated from a woman aged 40 to 50 with non-small cell lung cancer. The chain is built from TRBV12-3 or TRBV12-4 and TRBJ2-3; D is perhaps TRBD2 (5 bases). The CDR3 region has the DNA TGTACCAGCGGACCGTGGGATAGGAGCTATACGCAGTATTTT. Its protein is CTSGPWDRSYTQYF.